One T cell receptor (beta chain) is described in this entry. No antigen is known for it. The CDR3 end is not reached by the read, which stops 3 residues before it; the germline J gene fills it in. Each donor provided about 5 to 8.5 ml of heparinized whole blood. This sample was taken from a study of T cell clonality in common variable immunodeficiency. Here immunoSEQ multiplex PCR was the method, and the copy in TCRdb shows in-frame clones only, minus some. The sample holds about 20,000 clones, and no clone turns up only once. Findings of the study overall: In common variable immunodeficiency, TCR beta chains reportedly carried fewer deletions and N-nucleotide insertions. CVID subjects showed higher TCRbeta clonality than healthy controls. T cell subpopulation sequencing would be needed to explain CVID clonality. Fewer TCRbeta clones were shared among CVID subjects than controls.

This CDR3 has 13 residues. Germline V gives CDR1 PRHDT, CDR2 FYEKMQ (reference sequence). V was pared by 7 bases and J by 5 bases, with 13 bases between. The genes are TRBV13 and TRBJ2-3; perhaps TRBD2 as D (5 bases). This sequence was found in a human donor with common variable immunodeficiency. Sequencing input: peripheral blood mononuclear cells. The CDR3 DNA, read in part, is TGTGCCAGCATCAAACGGGGTGGAGATACG. As protein: CASIKRGGDT. The CDR3 in full is CASIKRGGDTQYF.